This entry lists 17 T cell receptor beta chains sequenced from one sample in a study of T cell changes during pregnancy in multiple sclerosis (dated by TCRdb to between 2019 and 2020). Receptors were amplified or captured by the immunoSEQ multiplex PCR assay. TCRdb limited this immuneACCESS table to in-frame rearrangements with V and J called. A share of clones is missing; checked studies link under half to unresolved V genes, and the rest is unexplained. Here the sample has approximately 66,000 clones; roughly nine tenths occur a single time. The ten largest clones represent less than 5.5% of the sample. The sequences come from CD8+ T cells from peripheral blood mononuclear cells, collected before pregnancy. The receptor source for this set is a female donor with multiple sclerosis, enrolled in a pregnancy study.

As DNA, the CDR3 is TGTGCCAGTAGTATGGGACAGGGGAACTATGGCTACACCTTC. Protein product: CASSMGQGNYGYTF. This chain links TRBV19 with TRBJ1-2; 10 bases align to TRBD1. The ends lost 3 bases at V and 2 bases at J; junction bases unmatched: 0. The CDR3 is made up of 14 amino acids. The germline V gene has CDR1 LNHDA and CDR2 SQIVND (reference sequence).

This chain uses TRBV7-9 with TRBJ1-5, with D hard to call. The V and J ends lost 3 bases and 1 base respectively, with 7 bases between them. Germline V gene lookup returns CDR1 SEHNR and CDR2 FQNEAQ (reference sequence). The CDR3 is 14 amino acids. CDR3 DNA: TGTGCCAGCAGCTTTGGGGAGAGCAATCAGCCCCAGCATTTT. This encodes CASSFGESNQPQHF.

The genes are TRBV5-1 and TRBJ1-1, with D possibly being TRBD1 (6 bases). This CDR3 is built from 17 residues. V was clipped by 2 bases and J by 0 bases, with 17 bases between them. CDR1 and CDR2 (germline): SGHRS, YFSETQ. CDR3 protein: CASSLFGGGGVNTEAFF. DNA of the CDR3: TGCGCCAGCAGCTTATTCGGTGGGGGGGGCGTGAACACTGAAGCTTTCTTT.

The rearrangement links TRBV19 to TRBJ2-5, with D maybe TRBD1 (7 bases). Germline V CDR1 and CDR2: LNHDA, SQIVND (reference sequence). The length of the CDR3 is 16 residues. V dropped 3 bases and J dropped 2 bases, with 16 bases sitting between them. The CDR3 DNA is TGTGCCAGTAGTATCGGGGGACAGAAGAAACAAGAGACCCAGTACTTC. Translated: CASSIGGQKKQETQYF.

On this clone itself: The junction departs from the called germline gene at one end, perhaps through a read error. The J gene is TRBJ2-7, the V gene TRBV13; 9 nucleotides align to TRBD1. The CDR3 contains 12 residues. Germline assignment: CDR1 PRHDT and CDR2 FYEKMQ (reference sequence). The CDR3 DNA sequence: TGTGCCAGCAGCGCGAACCATGGACAGGGGCACTTC. Its translation is CASSANHGQGHF.

The chain joins TRBV5-5 to TRBJ1-2; tentatively, D is TRBD1 (5 bases). The CDR3 extends over 15 amino acids. The germline V and J ends were trimmed by 4 bases and 3 bases, with 16 bases remaining between them. Germline-derived CDR1 and CDR2 are SGHKS and YYEKEE (reference sequence). CDR3 nucleotides: TGTGCCAGCAGCCGAGGGACTTTTGGGGACTATGGCTACACCTTC. This gives the protein CASSRGTFGDYGYTF. Variable domain in full (rest from reference TRBV5-5 and TRBJ1-2): DAGVTQSPTHLIKTRGQQVTLRCSPISGHKSVSWYQQVLGQGPQFIFQYYEKEERGRGNFPDRFSARQFPNYSSELNVNALLLGDSALYLCASSRGTFGDYGYTFGSGTRLTVV.

This clone occurred a few times. This chain connects TRBV5-4 to TRBJ1-1; 7 positions match TRBD1. Trimming took 0 bases from V and 0 from J; bases not matched to a gene: 2. Germline assignment: CDR1 SGHNT and CDR2 YYREEE (reference sequence). The CDR3 contains 15 residues. Here the CDR3 reads CASSLGDSLNTEAFF. The CDR3 DNA follows: TGTGCCAGCAGCTTGGGGGACAGTTTGAACACTGAAGCTTTCTTT.

The chain employs TRBV4-2 and TRBJ1-2; 7 bases line up with TRBD1. Germline trimming cut 4 bases from V and 6 bases from J; bases unmatched to any gene: 8. The CDR3 covers 14 residues. Germline V gene sequence: CDR1 LGHNA, CDR2 YNFKEQ. The DNA for the CDR3 is TGTGCCAGCAGCCCAATGACAGGGAGTCATGGCTACACCTTC. Protein sequence: CASSPMTGSHGYTF.

The chain joins TRBV11-2 to TRBJ1-1, with 8 bases that match TRBD1. CDR1 and CDR2 from the germline V gene are SGHAT and FQNNGV. J gave up 3 bases and V 5 bases, and 5 bases lay outside the gene matches. This CDR3 is built from 14 residues. This CDR3 reads CASSTRGPDTEAFF. In DNA, the CDR3 is TGTGCCAGCAGCACCAGGGGGCCGGACACTGAAGCTTTCTTT.

This rearrangement joins TRBV25-1 to TRBJ2-7; 8 bases match TRBD1. V dropped 0 bases and J dropped 2; count of bases not matched to a gene: 6. Germline-derived CDR1 and CDR2 are MGHDK and SYGVNS. The CDR3 consists of 16 residues. The CDR3 nucleotides read TGTGCCAGCAGTGAATACTACCGGACAGGGACCTACGAGCAGTACTTC. It encodes CASSEYYRTGTYEQYF.

V usage is TRBV6-7 and J usage is TRBJ2-2, with TRBD2 matching 7 bases. TRBV6-7 is classed as an ORF, of uncertain function. V lost 2 bases and J lost 1; bases outside the gene matches: 16. The CDR3 has 20 amino acids. CDR3 loop: CASSYDKERGTGQNTGELFF. CDR3 sequence (DNA): TGTGCCAGCAGTTACGACAAAGAGCGGGGTACCGGGCAGAACACCGGGGAGCTGTTTTTT.

The V gene is TRBV7-2, the J gene TRBJ1-1; TRBD1 is a possible D gene (5 bases). Germline V lookup: CDR1 SGHTA, CDR2 FQGNSA. V dropped 4 bases and J dropped 0 bases, with 12 bases sitting between them. This CDR3 contains 15 residues. The CDR3 spells CASSYTAGMNTEAFF. CDR3 DNA: TGTGCCAGCAGCTATACGGCAGGGATGAACACTGAAGCTTTCTTT.

The table lists this clone with a few counts. One end of the junction varies from germline; a read error may be responsible. This chain connects TRBV7-7 to TRBJ2-2, with TRBD2 as a possible D gene (5 bases). The CDR3 extends over 17 amino acids. Germline CDR1 reads SSHAT; CDR2 reads FNYEAQ (reference sequence). The CDR3 nucleotides are TGTGCTAGCAGCCCGCAGGCCTCCGAGGGTATTGAAGGGGAGCTGTTTTTT. Residues: CASSPQASEGIEGELFF.

The chain couples TRBV6-5 to TRBJ2-1, with 8 bases that match TRBD2. The germline gives CDR1 MNHEY, CDR2 SVGAGI. This CDR3 comprises 13 residues. The junction had 5 bases not matched to a gene; V was cut back by 6 bases and J by 7 bases. CDR3 protein: CASSPGGINEQFF. CDR3 nucleotide sequence: TGTGCCAGCAGCCCGGGGGGGATAAATGAGCAGTTCTTC.

The gene calls are TRBV6-5 and TRBJ2-7, with 9 bases identical to TRBD2. The junction had 3 bases not matched to a gene; V was cut back by 2 bases and J by 1 base. From germline, CDR1 is MNHEY and CDR2 SVGAGI. The CDR3 loop spans 15 amino acids. The CDR3 DNA reads as TGTGCCAGCAGTTACGGCGGGGGGGCGTCCTACGAGCAGTACTTC. This sequence encodes CASSYGGGASYEQYF.

V gene TRBV19 combines with J gene TRBJ2-3; D perhaps matches TRBD2 (5 bases). The CDR3 totals 14 residues. Germline CDR1 and CDR2: LNHDA and SQIVND (reference sequence). The V end was cut by 5 bases, the J end by 1 base, with 10 bases between. The CDR3 DNA reads TGTGCCAGTAGTGCGGACGGGGGCACAGATACGCAGTATTTT. It codes for CASSADGGTDTQYF.

The chain couples TRBV13 to TRBJ2-3; 12 nucleotides line up with TRBD2. The CDR3 is 15 amino acids. CDR1 and CDR2 (germline): PRHDT, FYEKMQ (reference sequence). The V segment lost 5 bases and the J segment 5 bases; nucleotides outside the gene matches: 5. CDR3: CASSETSGGRDTQYF. The CDR3 coding sequence is TGTGCCAGCAGCGAAACTAGCGGGGGGAGAGATACGCAGTATTTT.